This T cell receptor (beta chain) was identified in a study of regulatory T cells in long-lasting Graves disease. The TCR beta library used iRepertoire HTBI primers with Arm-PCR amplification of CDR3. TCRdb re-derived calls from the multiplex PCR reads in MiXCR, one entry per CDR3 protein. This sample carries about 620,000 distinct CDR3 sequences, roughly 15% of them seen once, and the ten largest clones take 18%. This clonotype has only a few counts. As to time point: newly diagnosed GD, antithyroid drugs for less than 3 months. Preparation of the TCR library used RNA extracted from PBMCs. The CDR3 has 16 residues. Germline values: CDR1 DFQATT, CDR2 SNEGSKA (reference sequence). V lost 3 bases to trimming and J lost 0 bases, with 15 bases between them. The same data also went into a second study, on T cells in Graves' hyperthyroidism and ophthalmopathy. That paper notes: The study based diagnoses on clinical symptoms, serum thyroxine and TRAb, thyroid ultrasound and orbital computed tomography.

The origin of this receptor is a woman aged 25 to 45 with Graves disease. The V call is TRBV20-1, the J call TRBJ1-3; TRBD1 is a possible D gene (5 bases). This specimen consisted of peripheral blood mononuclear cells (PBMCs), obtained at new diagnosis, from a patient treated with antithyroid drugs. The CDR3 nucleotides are TGCAGTGCTAGGGCCGCGACAGCCGACTCTGGAAACACCATATATTTT. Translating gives CSARAATADSGNTIYF.